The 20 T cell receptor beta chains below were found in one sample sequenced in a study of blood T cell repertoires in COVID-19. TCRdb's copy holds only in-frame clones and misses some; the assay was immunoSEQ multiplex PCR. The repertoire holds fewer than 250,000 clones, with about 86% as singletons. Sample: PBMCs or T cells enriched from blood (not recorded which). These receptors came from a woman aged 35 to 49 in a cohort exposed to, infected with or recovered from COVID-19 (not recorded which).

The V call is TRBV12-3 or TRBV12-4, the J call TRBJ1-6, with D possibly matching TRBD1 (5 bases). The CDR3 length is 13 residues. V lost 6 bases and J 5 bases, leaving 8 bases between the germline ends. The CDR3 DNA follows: TGTGCCAGCAGGGGAGGGGATAATTCACCCCTCCACTTT. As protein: CASRGGDNSPLHF.

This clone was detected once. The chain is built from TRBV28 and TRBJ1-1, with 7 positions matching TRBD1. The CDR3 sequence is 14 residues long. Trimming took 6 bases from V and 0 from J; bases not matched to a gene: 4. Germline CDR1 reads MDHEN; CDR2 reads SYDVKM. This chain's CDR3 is CASSLTGLNTEAFF. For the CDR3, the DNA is TGTGCCAGCAGCTTGACAGGGCTGAACACTGAAGCTTTCTTT.

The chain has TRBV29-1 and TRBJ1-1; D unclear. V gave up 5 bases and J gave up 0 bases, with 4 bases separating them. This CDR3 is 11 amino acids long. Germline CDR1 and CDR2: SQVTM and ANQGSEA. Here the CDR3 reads CSVWLNTEAFF. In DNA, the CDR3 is TGCAGCGTTTGGCTGAACACTGAAGCTTTCTTT. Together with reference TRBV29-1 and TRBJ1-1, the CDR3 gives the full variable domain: SAVISQKPSRDICQRGTSLTIQCQVDSQVTMMFWYRQQPGQSLTLIATANQGSEATYESGFVIDKFPISRPNLTFSTLTVSNMSPEDSSIYLCSVWLNTEAFFGQGTRLTVV.

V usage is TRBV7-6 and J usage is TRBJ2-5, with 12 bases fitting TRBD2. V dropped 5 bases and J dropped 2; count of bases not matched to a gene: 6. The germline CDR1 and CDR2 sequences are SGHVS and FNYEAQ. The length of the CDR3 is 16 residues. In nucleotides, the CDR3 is TGTGCCAGCAGCCCTTCGACTAGCGGGAGTCAAGAGACCCAGTACTTC. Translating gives CASSPSTSGSQETQYF.

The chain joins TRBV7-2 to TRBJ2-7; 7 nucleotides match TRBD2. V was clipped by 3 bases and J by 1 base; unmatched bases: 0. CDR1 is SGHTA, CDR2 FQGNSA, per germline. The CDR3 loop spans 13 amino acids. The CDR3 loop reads CASSFGGSYEQYF. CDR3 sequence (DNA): TGTGCCAGCAGCTTCGGGGGGTCCTACGAGCAGTACTTC.

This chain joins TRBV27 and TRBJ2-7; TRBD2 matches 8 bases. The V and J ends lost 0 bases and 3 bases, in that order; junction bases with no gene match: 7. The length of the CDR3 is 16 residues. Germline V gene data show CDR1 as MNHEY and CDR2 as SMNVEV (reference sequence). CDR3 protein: CASSLSPEGLVYEQYF. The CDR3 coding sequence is TGTGCCAGCAGTTTATCCCCCGAGGGACTAGTCTACGAGCAGTACTTC.

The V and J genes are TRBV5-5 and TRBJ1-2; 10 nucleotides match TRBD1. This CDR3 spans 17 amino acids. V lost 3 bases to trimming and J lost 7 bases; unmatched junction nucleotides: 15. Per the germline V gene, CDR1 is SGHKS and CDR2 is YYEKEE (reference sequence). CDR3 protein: CASSYLDPGQGRSGYTF. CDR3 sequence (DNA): TGTGCCAGCAGCTACCTAGACCCGGGACAGGGGAGGTCTGGCTACACCTTC.

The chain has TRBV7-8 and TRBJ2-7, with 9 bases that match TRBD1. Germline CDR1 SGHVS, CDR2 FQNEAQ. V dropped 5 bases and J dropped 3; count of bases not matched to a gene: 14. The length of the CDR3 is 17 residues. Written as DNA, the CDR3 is TGTGCCAGCAGCCCGCTTCTCCGGGACAGGGTTAGCTACGAGCAGTACTTC. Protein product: CASSPLLRDRVSYEQYF.

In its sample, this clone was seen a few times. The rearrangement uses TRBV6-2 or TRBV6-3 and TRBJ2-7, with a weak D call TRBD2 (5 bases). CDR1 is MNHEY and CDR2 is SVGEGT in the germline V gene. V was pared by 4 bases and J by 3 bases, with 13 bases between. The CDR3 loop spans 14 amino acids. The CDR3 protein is CASSLSGVGYEQYF. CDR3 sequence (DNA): TGTGCCAGCAGTTTATCCGGGGTTGGCTACGAGCAGTACTTC.

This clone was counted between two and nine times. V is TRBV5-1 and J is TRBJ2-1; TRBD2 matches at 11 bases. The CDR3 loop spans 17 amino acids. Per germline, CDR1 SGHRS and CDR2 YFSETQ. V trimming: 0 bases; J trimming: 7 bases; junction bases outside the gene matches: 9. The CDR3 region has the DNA TGCGCCAGCAGCTTGGGTATAGCGGGAGGGCCTTTAAATGAGCAGTTCTTC. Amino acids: CASSLGIAGGPLNEQFF.

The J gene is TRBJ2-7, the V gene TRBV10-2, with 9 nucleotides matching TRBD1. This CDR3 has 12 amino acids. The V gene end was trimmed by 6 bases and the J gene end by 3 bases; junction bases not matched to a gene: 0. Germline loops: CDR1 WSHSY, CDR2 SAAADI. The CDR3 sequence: CASRDRGYEQYF. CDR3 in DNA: TGCGCCAGCAGGGACAGGGGCTACGAGCAGTACTTC.

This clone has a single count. The CDR3 is CAAQDRGNTEAFF. The CDR3 bases are TGTGCCGCACAGGACAGGGGGAACACTGAAGCTTTCTTT. The chain couples TRBV2 to TRBJ1-1; the match to TRBD1 covers 9 bases. The CDR3 sequence is 13 residues long. Germline CDR1 and CDR2: SNHLY and FYNNEI. V shed 11 bases and J 1 base; nucleotides not matched to a gene: 5.

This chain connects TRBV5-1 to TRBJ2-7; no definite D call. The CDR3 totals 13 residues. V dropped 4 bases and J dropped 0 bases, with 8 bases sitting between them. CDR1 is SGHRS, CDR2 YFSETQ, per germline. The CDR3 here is CASSNTDSYEQYF. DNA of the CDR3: TGCGCCAGCAGCAACACAGACTCCTACGAGCAGTACTTC.

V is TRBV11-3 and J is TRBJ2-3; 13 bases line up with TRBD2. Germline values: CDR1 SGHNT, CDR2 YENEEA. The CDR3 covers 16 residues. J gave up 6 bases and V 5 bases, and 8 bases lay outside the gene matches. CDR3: CASSATSGGFRDTQYF. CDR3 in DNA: TGTGCCAGCAGCGCGACTAGCGGGGGGTTCAGGGATACGCAGTATTTT.

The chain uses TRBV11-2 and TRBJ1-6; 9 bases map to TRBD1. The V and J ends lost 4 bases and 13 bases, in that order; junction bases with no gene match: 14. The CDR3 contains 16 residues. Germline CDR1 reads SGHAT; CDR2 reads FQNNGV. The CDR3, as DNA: TGTGCCAGCAGCTCGACAAGACAGGGGGGTGTGTCGCCCCTCCACTTT. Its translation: CASSSTRQGGVSPLHF.

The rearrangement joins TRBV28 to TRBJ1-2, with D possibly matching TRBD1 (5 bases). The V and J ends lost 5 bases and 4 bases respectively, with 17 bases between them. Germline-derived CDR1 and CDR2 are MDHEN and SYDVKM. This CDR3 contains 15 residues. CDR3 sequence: CASSATRQNSYGYTF. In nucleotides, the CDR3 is TGTGCCAGCAGTGCCACCCGACAGAATAGCTATGGCTACACCTTC.

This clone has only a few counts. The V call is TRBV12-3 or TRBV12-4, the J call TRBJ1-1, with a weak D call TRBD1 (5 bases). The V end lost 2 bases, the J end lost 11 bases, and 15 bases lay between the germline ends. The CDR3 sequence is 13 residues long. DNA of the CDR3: TGTGCCAGCAGTTTAAGTCAGTCAGGGAGGGCTTTCTTT. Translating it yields CASSLSQSGRAFF.

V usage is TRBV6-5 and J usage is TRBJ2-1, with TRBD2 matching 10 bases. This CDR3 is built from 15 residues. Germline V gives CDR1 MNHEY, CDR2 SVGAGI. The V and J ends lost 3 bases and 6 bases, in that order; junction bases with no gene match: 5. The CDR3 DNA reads TGTGCCAGCAGTTATGGGCTAGCGGGAGTCAATGAGCAGTTCTTC. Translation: CASSYGLAGVNEQFF.

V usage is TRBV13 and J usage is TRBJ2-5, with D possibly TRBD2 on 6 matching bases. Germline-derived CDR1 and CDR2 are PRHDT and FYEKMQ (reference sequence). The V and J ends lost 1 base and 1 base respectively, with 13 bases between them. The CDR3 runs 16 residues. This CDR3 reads CASSLAAGSAQETQYF. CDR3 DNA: TGTGCCAGCAGCTTAGCGGCGGGATCCGCCCAAGAGACCCAGTACTTC.

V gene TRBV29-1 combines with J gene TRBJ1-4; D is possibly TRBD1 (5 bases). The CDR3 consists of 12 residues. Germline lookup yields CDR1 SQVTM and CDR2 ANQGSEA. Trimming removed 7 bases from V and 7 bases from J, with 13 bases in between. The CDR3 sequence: CSATPDSEKLFF. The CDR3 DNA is TGCAGCGCTACCCCAGACAGTGAAAAACTGTTTTTT.